Listed here are 2 T cell receptor beta chains from one sample, sequenced in a study of blood T cells in healthy people across ages. The second PCR ran about 6 to 11 cycles with a sample-barcoded 5' primer and J-beta primers. TCRdb re-analysed the 5' RACE reads in MiXCR, keeping a single row per CDR3 protein. The table has about 800,000 distinct CDR3 sequences, over 45% seen once. Material: blood. These receptors were taken from a man aged 25-45 years in good health.

V gene TRBV7-9 combines with J gene TRBJ2-4; no definite D call. V was trimmed by 4 bases and J by 13 bases, leaving 11 bases between them. The CDR3 consists of 11 residues. The germline CDR1 and CDR2 sequences are SEHNR and FQNEAQ (reference sequence). CDR3 nucleotides: TGTGCCAGCAGCTCCCACAGTGAGCAGTACTTC. Protein sequence: CASSSHSEQYF.

V is TRBV11-2 and J is TRBJ2-5, with 12 positions matching TRBD1. The CDR3 covers 16 residues. Germline V CDR1 and CDR2: SGHAT, FQNNGV. With V trimmed by 4 bases and J by 4 bases, 7 bases remained unmatched. CDR3 bases: TGTGCCAGCAGCTCCGTGGGGACAGGGGGCGGAGAGACCCAGTACTTC. The encoded protein is CASSSVGTGGGETQYF. Combining the CDR3 with reference TRBV11-2 and TRBJ2-5 gives the whole variable domain EAGVAQSPRYKIIEKRQSVAFWCNPISGHATLYWYQQILGQGPKLLIQFQNNGVVDDSQLPKDRFSAERLKGVDSTLKIQPAKLEDSAVYLCASSSVGTGGGETQYFGPGTRLLVL.